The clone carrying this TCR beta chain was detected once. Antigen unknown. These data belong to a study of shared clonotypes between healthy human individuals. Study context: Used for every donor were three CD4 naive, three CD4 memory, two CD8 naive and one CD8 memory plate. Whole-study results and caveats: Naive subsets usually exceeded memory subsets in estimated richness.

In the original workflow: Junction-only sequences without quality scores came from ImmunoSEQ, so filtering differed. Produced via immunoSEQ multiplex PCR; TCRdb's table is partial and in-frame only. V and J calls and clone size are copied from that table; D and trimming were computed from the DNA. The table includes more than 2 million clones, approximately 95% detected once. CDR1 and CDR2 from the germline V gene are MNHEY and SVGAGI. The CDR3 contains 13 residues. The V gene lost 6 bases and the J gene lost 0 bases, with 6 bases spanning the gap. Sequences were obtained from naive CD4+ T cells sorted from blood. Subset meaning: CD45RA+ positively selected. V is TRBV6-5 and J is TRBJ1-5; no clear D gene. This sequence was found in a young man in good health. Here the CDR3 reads CASRPYSNQPQHF. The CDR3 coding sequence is TGTGCCAGCAGACCTTATAGCAATCAGCCCCAGCATTTT.